This entry is about one T cell receptor beta chain. What it binds is not known. The entry originates in a study of T cell repertoires in cytomegalovirus infection. The wider study: Well-studied HLA-B-restricted CMV epitopes were used in the study alongside recently identified HLA-C-restricted ones. Both CMV infection and a matching HLA type were indicated by public TCR beta signatures. Study conclusions and caveats: The cumulative frequency of public TCR beta families distinguished individuals who carried CMV together with the relevant HLA. CMV-specific HLA-C-restricted TCR beta clonotypes dominated the ex vivo response.

TCRdb re-derived calls from the reads in MiXCR, one entry per CDR3 protein. This sample yields about 110,000 distinct CDR3 sequences, of which less than 55% are seen a single time; about 76% belongs to the top ten. This sequence was found in a human donor in good health (CMV status not recorded). Some clones in this sample may be carry-over from other donors' samples. Sequencing was performed on CD8+ T cells from cultured PBMCs, taken from culture after CMV antigen stimulation.

CDR3: CASRPGSSYEQYF. CDR3 nucleotides: TGCGCCAGCAGACCAGGCAGCTCCTACGAGCAGTACTTC. The chain combines TRBV5-1 with TRBJ2-7; no clear D gene. Germline V gives CDR1 SGHRS, CDR2 YFSETQ. This CDR3 has 13 amino acids. V was cut by 5 bases and J by 0 bases, with 9 bases left in between.